This T cell receptor beta chain was documented in a study of blood T cells in healthy people across ages. There are many counts of this clonotype. V lost 0 bases to trimming and J lost 9 bases, with 20 bases between them. There are 16 residues in the CDR3. Germline loops: CDR1 SGHVS, CDR2 FQNEAQ. The use of a sample-barcoded 5' primer and a J-beta primer mix characterized a second PCR of about 6 to 12 cycles. Using its own MiXCR run on the 5' RACE reads, TCRdb lists one record per CDR3 protein. The sample includes some 1,000,000 distinct CDR3 sequences, around 27% of them seen just once. Donors each provided about 9.5 milliliters of peripheral blood. No fewer than 7 million PBMCs went into each sample. The data also belong to a second study, concerning T cells of mothers and their children. This second report adds: Slightly higher overlap, not significant, was seen in related mother-child pairs than in unrelated pairs.

Sequenced sample: blood. The sequence derives from a girl under 10 years old in good health. The gene calls are TRBV7-8 and TRBJ1-2; no firm D call. The CDR3: CASSLAGWGGSMSYTF. The CDR3 bases are TGTGCCAGCAGCTTAGCAGGTTGGGGAGGATCAATGAGCTACACCTTC.